The next 25 T cell receptor beta chains were all read from a single sample in a study of human T cells and chemical hapten exposure. Time point noted: patch test 1, 2 weeks after DPC sensitization. Treatment in this sample: therapeutic diphenylcyclopropenone sensitization with weekly scalp DPC. From whole blood left unfractionated, total RNA was extracted. MiXCR, run by TCRdb on the RACE reads, gives a single entry per CDR3 protein. The repertoire holds some 43,000 distinct CDR3 sequences, with 4% as singletons. The sequences come from whole blood, collected in connection with sensitization to the hapten diphenylcyclopropenone (DPC). The receptors shown here come from a man between 45 and 60 years old with alopecia areata. Some clones in this sample may be carry-over from other donors' samples.

Many counts were recorded for this clonotype. The rearrangement links TRBV7-2 to TRBJ2-3; no clear D. Trimming shortened V by 1 base and J by 7 bases, and 9 bases separated the two germline ends. The CDR3 has 13 residues. In germline, CDR1 is SGHTA, CDR2 FQGNSA. The chain's CDR3 is CASSLDTFNTQYF. For the CDR3, the DNA is TGTGCCAGCAGCTTAGATACATTTAATACGCAGTATTTT. Full variable domain (remainder filled in from reference TRBV7-2 and TRBJ2-3): GAGVSQSPSNKVTEKGKDVELRCDPISGHTALYWYRQSLGQGLEFLIYFQGNSAPDKSGLPSDRFSAERTGGSVSTLTIQRTQQEDSAVYLCASSLDTFNTQYFGPGTRLTVL.

This clonotype has at least ten counts. In DNA form, the CDR3 reads TGTGCCAGCATGGAGGACAATAGCAATCAGCCCCAGCATTTT. It is translated as CASMEDNSNQPQHF. J is TRBJ1-5 and V is TRBV6-2 or TRBV6-3, with D tentatively TRBD1 (5 bases). The CDR3 is 14 amino acids. CDR1 and CDR2 from the germline V gene are MNHEY and SVGEGT. Trimming took off 7 bases at V and 0 bases at J, with 10 bases between the two ends.

This clonotype appeared many times. The chain has TRBV4-3 and TRBJ2-7, with 13 positions matching TRBD2. The germline V gene encodes CDR1 LGHNA and CDR2 YSLEER. V shed 3 bases and J 2 bases; nucleotides not matched to a gene: 7. This CDR3 comprises 17 residues. Here the CDR3 DNA reads TGCGCCAGCAGCCAGAGAGGGACTAGCGGGGCCCCCTACGAGCAGTACTTC. Protein sequence: CASSQRGTSGAPYEQYF.

This clonotype has ten or more counts. The chain couples TRBV28 to TRBJ2-4; D unresolved. Trimming left V 6 bases short and J 0 bases short, with 12 bases between. CDR1 is MDHEN and CDR2 is SYDVKM in the germline V gene. CDR3 length equals 15 residues. CDR3 DNA: TGTGCCAGCAGCTTAAGACATCTAGCCAAAAACATTCAGTACTTC. Translated, it gives CASSLRHLAKNIQYF.

This clonotype was seen a handful of times. J is TRBJ2-4 and V is TRBV29-1, with a tentative D call TRBD1 (6 bases). CDR3 size: 12 residues. Germline V gene lookup returns CDR1 SQVTM and CDR2 ANQGSEA. Trimming took 1 base from V and 10 from J, leaving 11 bases between them. CDR3: CSVEGQGMIQYF. DNA for the CDR3: TGCAGCGTTGAAGGGCAGGGGATGATTCAGTACTTC.

This clonotype showed up many times. V and J are TRBV6-2 or TRBV6-3 and TRBJ1-1; D remains ambiguous. CDR3 length: 11 residues. Germline V gene data show CDR1 as MNHEY and CDR2 as SVGEGT. The germline V and J ends were trimmed by 6 bases and 3 bases, with 5 bases remaining between them. CDR3 nucleotides: TGTGCCAGCAGAGTGTACACTGAAGCTTTCTTT. It is translated as CASRVYTEAFF.

This clonotype was counted between two and nine times. The gene calls are TRBV12-3 or TRBV12-4 and TRBJ2-1; D possibly matches TRBD1 or TRBD2 (6 bases each). V was trimmed by 4 bases and J by 4 bases, leaving 17 bases between them. The length of the CDR3 is 16 residues. CDR3 coding DNA: TGTGCCAGCAGTTCCAGGGGAGGATCGCTTTACAATGAGCAGTTCTTC. Its translation: CASSSRGGSLYNEQFF.

In this sample, this clonotype turned up many times. The chain links TRBV2 to TRBJ2-3; 9 bases align to TRBD2. J lost 4 bases, V lost 7 bases, and 12 bases had no gene match. The germline CDR1 and CDR2 sequences are SNHLY and FYNNEI. CDR3 length: 16 amino acids. Here the CDR3 reads CASNPGTSISADTQYF. The DNA of the CDR3 is TGTGCCAGCAATCCCGGGACTAGCATTAGCGCAGATACGCAGTATTTT.

This clonotype was seen only a few times. Written as DNA, the CDR3 is TGTGCCAGCAGCCAAAGGGGCTCGGGGACCCAGTACTTC. This encodes CASSQRGSGTQYF. The chain combines TRBV7-2 with TRBJ2-5; maybe TRBD1 (5 bases). Looked up from germline, CDR1 is SGHTA and CDR2 is FQGNSA. The CDR3 runs 13 residues. The V end was cut by 5 bases, the J end by 7 bases, with 14 bases between.

This clonotype was recorded only once. A much larger clone is a single base away; this may be a read error. The rearrangement joins TRBV12-3 or TRBV12-4 to TRBJ2-6; D assignment may be TRBD1 or TRBD2 (5 bases each). CDR3 length: 15 amino acids. CDR3: CASSNGGTGANALTF. CDR3 nucleotide sequence: TGTGCCAGCAGTAATGGGGGAACTGGGGCCAACGCCCTGACTTTC.

A remark on this clonotype: The junction does not match germline at one end; this may be a read error. The V gene is TRBV5-6, the J gene TRBJ1-2; D ambiguous. The CDR3 is made up of 13 amino acids. The V gene's germline CDR1 is SGHDT and CDR2 YYEEEE. CDR3 sequence reads: CVSSSRSFYGYTF. The CDR3 DNA reads as TGTGTCAGCAGCTCCAGGAGTTTCTATGGCTACACCTTC.

This clonotype was found many times. The gene calls are TRBV28 and TRBJ2-7; 7 nucleotides align to TRBD2. Germline V gene data show CDR1 as MDHEN and CDR2 as SYDVKM. The CDR3 totals 12 residues. V lost 7 bases, J lost 6 bases, and 6 bases stayed unmatched. This chain's CDR3 is CASTWGGGEQYF. The DNA of the CDR3 is TGTGCCAGCACCTGGGGGGGAGGCGAGCAGTACTTC.

This clonotype was recorded at least ten times. V gene TRBV7-2 combines with J gene TRBJ2-2; 8 positions match TRBD1. The CDR3 sequence is 15 residues long. J gave up 6 bases and V 6 bases, and 9 bases lay outside the gene matches. Germline-derived CDR1 and CDR2 are SGHTA and FQGNSA. CDR3 DNA sequence: TGTGCCAGCAGTTTGGGCTTACAGGGGGCCGGGGAGCTGTTTTTT. It encodes CASSLGLQGAGELFF.

This clonotype was detected many times. This chain connects TRBV4-2 to TRBJ1-4, with no clear D. The CDR3 consists of 16 residues. CDR1 and CDR2 from the germline V gene are LGHNA and YNFKEQ. Trimming removed 0 bases at V and 9 bases at J, with 17 bases between. The CDR3 reads CASSQDEGGEVKKLFF. In DNA, the CDR3 is TGTGCCAGCAGCCAAGATGAGGGCGGCGAAGTGAAAAAACTGTTTTTT.

This clonotype was picked up many times. V usage is TRBV12-3 or TRBV12-4 and J usage is TRBJ1-3; D is unresolved. The CDR3 sequence is 12 residues long. The V gene lost 7 bases and the J gene lost 0 bases, with 4 bases spanning the gap. The CDR3 loop reads CASTPSGNTIYF. CDR3 nucleotides: TGTGCCAGCACACCCTCTGGAAACACCATATATTTT.

This clonotype was picked up many times. The J gene is TRBJ2-6, the V gene TRBV6-1; 12 bases fit TRBD2. CDR3 size: 17 residues. V lost 6 bases and J lost 3; bases outside the gene matches: 6. Germline CDR1 reads MNHNS; CDR2 reads SASEGT. DNA of the CDR3: TGTGCCAGCAGCGCGACTAGCGGGAGCGGTGGGGCCAACGTCCTGACTTTC. The encoded protein is CASSATSGSGGANVLTF.

This clonotype has at least ten counts. V and J are TRBV3-2 and TRBJ1-6. TRBV3-2 counts as a pseudogene. The CDR3 contains 18 residues. For the CDR3, the DNA is TGTGCCAGCAGCCAGTTATTTAAGGGGAGCTCCTATAATTCACCCCTCCACTTT. Its translation: CASSQLFKGSSYNSPLHF.

A word on this clonotype: A much larger clone lies one base from this, so it may be a read error. Given the absence of the conserved phenylalanine or tryptophan at the CDR3 end, a read error is likely. The chain uses TRBV3-1 and TRBJ2-5; TRBD2 matches 7 bases. J lost 2 bases, V lost 2 bases, and 11 bases had no gene match. The germline V gene encodes CDR1 LGHDT and CDR2 YNNKEL (reference sequence). The CDR3 loop spans 17 amino acids. The CDR3 spells CASSQWSGSGNQETQYS. For the CDR3, the DNA is TGTGCCAGCAGCCAATGGTCCGGGAGCGGGAATCAAGAGACCCAGTACTCC.

The genes are TRBV28 and TRBJ2-1, with 9 bases fitting TRBD2. With 2 bases clipped from V and 2 bases from J, the junction kept 10 bases outside the gene matches. CDR3 size: 18 residues. CDR1 MDHEN and CDR2 SYDVKM come from the germline V gene. CDR3 loop: CASSLRLAVLSPYNEQFF. In DNA form, the CDR3 reads TGTGCCAGCAGTTTAAGACTAGCGGTCCTCTCTCCCTACAATGAGCAGTTCTTC.

This clonotype has a handful of counts. The chain is built from TRBV28 and TRBJ2-7, with D possibly matching TRBD1 (6 bases). The CDR3 consists of 14 residues. Trimming removed 4 bases from V and 0 bases from J, with 10 bases in between. Germline CDR1 is MDHEN and CDR2 is SYDVKM. CDR3 loop: CASSSPDSSYEQYF. The CDR3 nucleotides read TGTGCCAGCAGTTCCCCGGACAGCTCCTACGAGCAGTACTTC.

This clonotype has at least ten counts. V gene TRBV29-1 combines with J gene TRBJ1-5; TRBD1 aligns across 8 bases. Trimming took 7 bases from V and 0 from J; bases not matched to a gene: 5. CDR3 length: 14 amino acids. Per the germline V gene, CDR1 is SQVTM and CDR2 is ANQGSEA. CDR3 sequence (DNA): TGCAGCGCCTTGACAGGGGTTAGCAATCAGCCCCAGCATTTT. It specifies CSALTGVSNQPQHF.

This clonotype was found many times. V and J are TRBV30 and TRBJ2-7; D is perhaps TRBD1 (6 bases). Deletions cut 5 bases from V and 3 bases from J, with 14 bases between. This CDR3 contains 13 residues. The germline V gene has CDR1 GTSNPN and CDR2 SVGIG (reference sequence). In DNA, the CDR3 is TGTGCCTGGCGACTCCGGGACAACTACGAGCAGTACTTC. The encoded protein is CAWRLRDNYEQYF.

This clonotype appeared many times. This sequence joins TRBV20-1 and TRBJ2-1; D is undetermined. Germline CDR1 reads DFQATT; CDR2 reads SNEGSKA (reference sequence). The V gene lost 6 bases and the J gene lost 6 bases, with 9 bases spanning the gap. The CDR3 is made up of 11 amino acids. Written as DNA, the CDR3 is TGCAGTGCGGGCATTCTCAATGAGCAGTTCTTC. This sequence encodes CSAGILNEQFF.

This clonotype came up a few times. V gene TRBV30 combines with J gene TRBJ1-3; 8 bases match TRBD1. Germline CDR1 is GTSNPN and CDR2 is SVGIG (reference sequence). The CDR3 totals 15 residues. The J segment lost 3 bases and the V segment lost 0 bases, leaving 4 bases of the junction unmatched. Here the CDR3 reads CAWSVQGTGGNTIYF. As DNA, the CDR3 is TGTGCCTGGAGTGTACAGGGGACAGGTGGAAACACCATATATTTT.

This clonotype has at least ten counts. V and J are TRBV12-2 and TRBJ2-7; the DNA was not compared with TRBD1, the D call given in the table. TRBV12-2 is reported as a pseudogene. The CDR3 consists of 16 residues. The CDR3 DNA sequence: TGTGCAAGTCGCACCCGGACAGGTCTCGAGGTCTACGAGCAGTACTTC. Its protein is CASRTRTGLEVYEQYF.